This entry lists 23 T cell receptor beta chains sequenced from one sample in a study of cytomegalovirus exposure and HLA in healthy donors. In the PCR, 60 Vbeta and 13 Jbeta primers were used. Sequenced by immunoSEQ multiplex PCR; TCRdb stores in-frame clones only, minus some. The profile shows under 200,000 clones, 68% of them singletons. Sequencing was done on a sample of PBMCs. These receptors came from a man in his fifties in good health and CMV-seronegative.

This sequence joins TRBV29-1 and TRBJ2-6, with D possibly matching TRBD2 (6 bases). The germline V gene encodes CDR1 SQVTM and CDR2 ANQGSEA. The germline V and J ends were trimmed by 3 bases and 0 bases, with 6 bases remaining between them. CDR3 length: 14 amino acids. The CDR3 here is CSVDGSSGANVLTF. Written as DNA, the CDR3 is TGCAGCGTTGACGGGAGCTCTGGGGCCAACGTCCTGACTTTC.

The chain couples TRBV7-9 to TRBJ1-1; D uncertain. Germline loops: CDR1 SEHNR, CDR2 FQNEAQ (reference sequence). Trimming took 5 bases from V and 11 from J, leaving 6 bases between them. This CDR3 has 9 amino acids. The DNA for the CDR3 is TGTGCCAGCAGCCTCCCGGCTTTCTTT. Residues: CASSLPAFF.

CDR3 loop: CSVEGRFYGYTF. CDR3 nucleotide sequence: TGCAGCGTTGAAGGGCGGTTCTATGGCTACACCTTC. This chain links TRBV29-1 with TRBJ1-2, with D uncertain. The ends were cut back, 1 base at V and 4 bases at J, with 7 bases in the middle. CDR3 length: 12 residues. CDR1 is SQVTM and CDR2 is ANQGSEA in the germline V gene. The entire variable domain, with the rest obtained from reference TRBV29-1 and TRBJ1-2, is as follows: SAVISQKPSRDICQRGTSLTIQCQVDSQVTMMFWYRQQPGQSLTLIATANQGSEATYESGFVIDKFPISRPNLTFSTLTVSNMSPEDSSIYLCSVEGRFYGYTFGSGTRLTVV.

Concerning this clone: This CDR3 is missing its conserved last phenylalanine or tryptophan, likely due to a read error. Because the CDR3's place on the DNA is in doubt, the DNA is left out and the CDR3 is given as listed by TCRdb. The chain carries TRBV5-4 and TRBJ1-2; the table's D gene call, TRBD1, was not cross checked with the DNA. Germline V gene lookup returns CDR1 SGHNT and CDR2 YYREEE (reference sequence). A total of 11 residues make up the CDR3, ends included. The CDR3 region is CASSWTGEVSY.

This chain joins TRBV6-6 and TRBJ2-1; D gene ambiguous. This CDR3 spans 11 amino acids. Between the trimmed V and J ends, which lost 2 bases and 7 bases, there was a span of 3 bases. Looked up from germline, CDR1 is MNHNY and CDR2 is SVGAGI (reference sequence). The CDR3 loop reads CASSYQNEQFF. In DNA, the CDR3 is TGTGCCAGCAGTTACCAAAATGAGCAGTTCTTC.

This clone was counted a few times. The J gene is TRBJ1-5, the V gene TRBV5-5, with D perhaps TRBD1 (6 bases). The length of the CDR3 is 15 residues. The germline gives CDR1 SGHKS, CDR2 YYEKEE (reference sequence). V was trimmed by 2 bases and J by 5 bases, leaving 14 bases between them. The CDR3 here is CASSFAGAGDQPQHF. CDR3 in DNA: TGTGCCAGCAGCTTTGCGGGGGCAGGGGATCAGCCCCAGCATTTT.

The chain combines TRBV6-5 with TRBJ1-1; D is unresolved. The CDR3 has 14 amino acids. V lost 0 bases and J 2 bases, leaving 7 bases between the germline ends. The germline V gene has CDR1 MNHEY and CDR2 SVGAGI. The CDR3: CASSYSAANTEAFF. CDR3 in DNA: TGTGCCAGCAGTTACTCGGCGGCAAACACTGAAGCTTTCTTT.

V and J are TRBV7-8 and TRBJ2-7; 9 positions agree with TRBD2. V was clipped by 7 bases and J by 4 bases; unmatched bases: 8. Germline V lookup: CDR1 SGHVS, CDR2 FQNEAQ. This CDR3 is built from 14 residues. The CDR3 loop reads CASTIAGAPYEQYF. The CDR3 nucleotides are TGTGCCAGCACAATAGCGGGGGCGCCTTACGAGCAGTACTTC.

This clone was seen only a few times. The chain uses TRBV6-5 and TRBJ1-2; 9 bases match TRBD1. V was pared by 6 bases and J by 0 bases, with 5 bases of the junction left unmatched. The CDR3 is made up of 15 amino acids. Germline CDR1 reads MNHEY; CDR2 reads SVGAGI. The CDR3 DNA is TGTGCCAGCAGAAGGGGACAGGGAGCTAACTATGGCTACACCTTC. Translating gives CASRRGQGANYGYTF.

The chain combines TRBV5-1 with TRBJ2-3; 11 nucleotides match TRBD1. CDR1 and CDR2 (germline): SGHRS, YFSETQ. V shed 7 bases, J shed 4 bases, and the junction held 14 bases outside the gene matches. The CDR3 loop spans 17 amino acids. CDR3 protein: CASCRPTGTGGADTQYF. As DNA, the CDR3 is TGCGCCAGCTGCCGACCCACCGGGACAGGGGGAGCAGATACGCAGTATTTT.

V is TRBV5-4 and J is TRBJ1-1; TRBD1 matches at 7 bases. The CDR3 length is 12 residues. Germline CDR1 SGHNT, CDR2 YYREEE (reference sequence). V lost 4 bases to trimming and J lost 8 bases; unmatched junction nucleotides: 5. DNA of the CDR3: TGTGCCAGCAGCGCAAACAGGGGAGAAGCTTTCTTT. This gives the protein CASSANRGEAFF. Combining the CDR3 with reference TRBV5-4 and TRBJ1-1 gives the whole variable domain ETGVTQSPTHLIKTRGQQVTLRCSSQSGHNTVSWYQQALGQGPQFIFQYYREEENGRGNFPPRFSGLQFPNYSSELNVNALELDDSALYLCASSANRGEAFFGQGTRLTVV.

The chain uses TRBV14 and TRBJ1-2; no reliable D call. The CDR3 is made up of 13 amino acids. With 0 bases removed from V and 8 bases from J, the gap between germline ends came to 10 bases. Germline V gene data show CDR1 as SGHDN and CDR2 as FVKESK. Here the CDR3 DNA reads TGTGCCAGCAGCCAAGATGGAGGGTTCGGCTACACCTTC. This sequence encodes CASSQDGGFGYTF.

The rearrangement links TRBV7-9 to TRBJ2-7, with TRBD1 matching over 9 bases. The CDR3 consists of 15 residues. V lost 5 bases and J lost 2; bases outside the gene matches: 7. Germline-derived CDR1 and CDR2 are SEHNR and FQNEAQ (reference sequence). Here the CDR3 reads CASSTTDRGAYEQYF. For the CDR3, the DNA is TGTGCCAGCAGCACAACGGACAGGGGAGCCTACGAGCAGTACTTC. Drawing the rest from reference TRBV7-9 and TRBJ2-7, the complete variable domain is DTGVSQNPRHKITKRGQNVTFRCDPISEHNRLYWYRQTLGQGPEFLTYFQNEAQLEKSRLLSDRFSAERPKGSFSTLEIQRTEQGDSAMYLCASSTTDRGAYEQYFGPGTRLTVT.

The chain employs TRBV7-2 and TRBJ2-2; D not resolved. The CDR3 is 14 amino acids. The germline V and J ends were trimmed by 0 bases and 4 bases, with 6 bases remaining between them. From germline, CDR1 is SGHTA and CDR2 FQGNSA. CDR3 residues: CASSLAFSTGELFF. Written as DNA, the CDR3 is TGTGCCAGCAGCTTAGCGTTCAGCACCGGGGAGCTGTTTTTT. The full variable domain, its missing parts supplied by reference TRBV7-2 and TRBJ2-2, is GAGVSQSPSNKVTEKGKDVELRCDPISGHTALYWYRQSLGQGLEFLIYFQGNSAPDKSGLPSDRFSAERTGGSVSTLTIQRTQQEDSAVYLCASSLAFSTGELFFGEGSRLTVL.

A word on this clone: Other DNA sequences in the sample encode the same CDR3. This rearrangement joins TRBV27 to TRBJ2-7, with 7 bases fitting TRBD1. The germline gives CDR1 MNHEY, CDR2 SMNVEV (reference sequence). With V trimmed by 2 bases and J by 4 bases, 2 bases remained unmatched. The CDR3 consists of 13 residues. CDR3 nucleotide sequence: TGTGCCAGCAGTTTACAGGGGGAATACGAGCAGTACTTC. Its protein product is CASSLQGEYEQYF.

This clone was detected once. The chain employs TRBV7-6 and TRBJ2-5, with TRBD2 matching 10 bases. The CDR3 is made up of 18 amino acids. Trimming at V came to 5 bases and at J to 2 bases, leaving 14 bases not matched to a gene. CDR1 is SGHVS and CDR2 is FNYEAQ in the germline V gene. In nucleotides, the CDR3 is TGTGCCAGCAGCCCACAGGGGCTAGCGGGGGTAAAACAAGAGACCCAGTACTTC. It codes for CASSPQGLAGVKQETQYF.

In regard to this clone: Other DNA sequences in this specimen translate into the identical CDR3. In DNA, the CDR3 is TGTGCCAGTAGTTCCCGAGGCCGGGGTAATGAAAAACTGTTTTTT. Encoded protein: CASSSRGRGNEKLFF. The chain links TRBV19 to TRBJ1-4; unclear D gene. The germline CDR1 and CDR2 sequences are LNHDA and SQIVND (reference sequence). Trimming removed 5 bases from V and 4 bases from J, with 14 bases in between. This CDR3 has 15 amino acids.

Concerning this clone: The sample carries other DNA sequences with the same CDR3. The chain employs TRBV28 and TRBJ2-1, with 9 bases aligning to TRBD2. The CDR3 has 16 residues. Germline V gene sequence: CDR1 MDHEN, CDR2 SYDVKM. J lost 3 bases, V lost 3 bases, and 6 bases had no gene match. The DNA for the CDR3 is TGTGCCAGCAGTTTTTCACTAGCGGGTGGCTACAATGAGCAGTTCTTC. It specifies CASSFSLAGGYNEQFF.

The rearrangement joins TRBV28 to TRBJ2-1, with 10 nucleotides matching TRBD2. This CDR3 is built from 15 residues. Germline CDR1 is MDHEN and CDR2 is SYDVKM. V dropped 7 bases and J dropped 9; count of bases not matched to a gene: 12. The CDR3 loop reads CASNIASGGSIEQFF. The CDR3 DNA is TGTGCCAGCAATATTGCTAGCGGGGGAAGTATTGAGCAGTTCTTC.

This clone was seen a single time. The rearrangement uses TRBV12-5 and TRBJ1-1; D unresolved. Germline V CDR1 and CDR2: LGHNT, FRNRAP. The CDR3 has 13 residues. Trimming cost V 2 bases and J 1 base, with 5 bases left between them. The chain's CDR3 is CASGLRENTEAFF. The CDR3 DNA is TGTGCTAGTGGTTTGCGGGAGAACACTGAAGCTTTCTTT.

The chain is built from TRBV5-1 and TRBJ1-4; D ambiguous. The CDR3 has 16 residues. V dropped 4 bases and J dropped 5 bases, with 18 bases sitting between them. Germline CDR1 and CDR2: SGHRS and YFSETQ. The chain's CDR3 is CASSVEPSPVNEKLFF. In nucleotides, the CDR3 is TGCGCCAGCAGCGTTGAACCGTCTCCAGTGAATGAAAAACTGTTTTTT.

The chain links TRBV28 to TRBJ1-2; 7 bases are a match to TRBD1. V lost 7 bases to trimming and J lost 5 bases; unmatched junction nucleotides: 4. The CDR3 extends over 12 amino acids. CDR1 is MDHEN, CDR2 SYDVKM, per germline. Here the CDR3 reads CASTDREYGYTF. DNA of the CDR3: TGTGCCAGCACTGACAGGGAGTATGGCTACACCTTC.

Remarks on this clone: Additional DNA sequences in this sample encode the identical CDR3. The V gene is TRBV25-1, the J gene TRBJ1-1, with D possibly matching TRBD1 (5 bases). Germline V gives CDR1 MGHDK, CDR2 SYGVNS. CDR3 length: 15 residues. The V and J ends lost 5 bases and 3 bases respectively, with 16 bases between them. This chain's CDR3 is CASSLQALGDTEAFF. The CDR3 region has the DNA TGTGCCAGCAGTTTACAGGCCTTAGGGGACACTGAAGCTTTCTTT. The variable domain in full, completed from reference TRBV25-1 and TRBJ1-1, reads EADIYQTPRYLVIGTGKKITLECSQTMGHDKMYWYQQDPGMELHLIHYSYGVNSTEKGDLSSESTVSRIRTEHFPLTLESARPSHTSQYLCASSLQALGDTEAFFGQGTRLTVV.